This T cell receptor (beta chain) was recorded in a study of naive and memory T cell subsets. Study-wide points: No ground truth validated the naive and memory repertoire findings. Over 90% of naive TCR sequences appeared only once after error correction, unlike memory subsets. Expression changes during T cell differentiation may affect RNA-based TCR counts.

Trimming shortened V by 1 base and J by 4 bases, and 8 bases separated the two germline ends. Per germline, CDR1 MDHEN and CDR2 SYDVKM. CDR3 length: 14 residues. Two oligonucleotides, mixed equimolar, formed the beta constant-region primer covering TRBC1 and TRBC2. Four rounds of PCR amplified the ligated cDNA using nested alpha and beta constant-region primers plus SP2. TCRdb re-called the UMI-ligation and nested PCR reads with MiXCR, one entry per CDR3 protein. The sample lists some 110,000 distinct CDR3 sequences, roughly 36% seen once, with around 0.92% in the top ten. This clonotype was recorded only once. No antigen is known for it.

The chain links TRBV28 to TRBJ1-3; no firm D call. Sequencing was performed on central memory CD4+ T cells from blood. The TCR comes from a human donor in good health. CDR3 sequence (DNA): TGTGCCAGCAGTTTATACGTATCGGGAAACACCATATATTTT. Translated: CASSLYVSGNTIYF.